This T cell receptor (beta chain) was observed in a study of blood T cell repertoires in COVID-19. Study at large: T cells, B-cell-depleted T cells, or PBMCs supplied cDNA or gDNA.

The CDR3 runs 14 residues. Germline V gene lookup returns CDR1 SGHAT and CDR2 FQNNGV. The V and J ends lost 5 bases and 4 bases, in that order; junction bases with no gene match: 5. In the original workflow: Reference gene primers were amplified, and this amplification served to estimate nucleated cell counts. Sequencing was performed with immunoSEQ multiplex PCR; in TCRdb, only in-frame clones are kept and a portion is missing. V and J calls and clone size are copied from that table; D and trimming were computed from the DNA. The data show hundreds of thousands of clones, with nearly 90% seen just once and around 12% held by the top ten.

This chain joins TRBV11-2 and TRBJ2-7, with 10 nucleotides matching TRBD1. Sequencing was carried out using peripheral blood. This TCR was recovered from a woman under 30 who had recovered from COVID-19. CDR3 sequence (DNA): TGTGCCAGCAGCCTCGACAGGGGGCCTTACGAGCAGTACTTC. This gives the protein CASSLDRGPYEQYF. Together with reference TRBV11-2 and TRBJ2-7, the CDR3 gives the full variable domain: EAGVAQSPRYKIIEKRQSVAFWCNPISGHATLYWYQQILGQGPKLLIQFQNNGVVDDSQLPKDRFSAERLKGVDSTLKIQPAKLEDSAVYLCASSLDRGPYEQYFGPGTRLTVT.